The next 24 T cell receptor beta chains were all read from a single sample in a study of T cell responses to AZD1222 COVID-19 vaccine. Using immunoSEQ multiplex PCR, the repertoire was profiled, and TCRdb retains in-frame clones only, with some absent. The table shows roughly 70,000 clones, with about 93% occurring only once. Specimen: peripheral blood, collected 28 days after the second dose of the MenACWY control vaccine. These receptors came from an adult who received the MenACWY meningococcal vaccine as a control.

The chain is built from TRBV28 and TRBJ1-1; a possible D gene is TRBD1 (5 bases). The CDR3 covers 14 residues. Germline V gene data show CDR1 as MDHEN and CDR2 as SYDVKM. V lost 6 bases and J lost 6, with 17 bases in between. This CDR3 is CASRAAVGHSEAFF. The CDR3 nucleotides are TGTGCCAGCAGGGCGGCCGTAGGACACTCTGAAGCTTTCTTT.

CDR3 in amino acids: CASSYRGNQPQHF. Here the CDR3 DNA reads TGTGCCAGCAGTTACCGTGGCAATCAGCCCCAGCATTTT. J is TRBJ1-5 and V is TRBV27; the D is unclear. Germline CDR1 MNHEY, CDR2 SMNVEV (reference sequence). Trimming took 4 bases from V and 2 from J, leaving 6 bases between them. The CDR3 is 13 residues long.

The V gene is TRBV11-2, the J gene TRBJ2-7; either TRBD1 or TRBD2 may supply D (5 bases each). CDR1 and CDR2 from the germline V gene are SGHAT and FQNNGV. V was clipped by 2 bases and J by 5 bases, with 16 bases between them. The CDR3 has 15 residues. This CDR3 reads CASSLIIGWGNEQYF. CDR3 bases: TGTGCCAGCAGCTTAATTATAGGTTGGGGGAACGAGCAGTACTTC.

This chain links TRBV2 with TRBJ2-7; D call uncertain. Looked up from germline, CDR1 is SNHLY and CDR2 is FYNNEI. Trimming took 7 bases from V and 3 from J, leaving 13 bases between them. This CDR3 region has 13 residues. The CDR3: CASTPQKGYEQYF. In nucleotides, the CDR3 is TGTGCCAGCACCCCGCAGAAAGGCTACGAGCAGTACTTC. The variable domain in full, with the rest retrieved from reference TRBV2 and TRBJ2-7, is EPEVTQTPSHQVTQMGQEVILRCVPISNHLYFYWYRQILGQKVEFLVSFYNNEISEKSEIFDDQFSVERPDGSNFTLKIRSTKLEDSAMYFCASTPQKGYEQYFGPGTRLTVT.

V usage is TRBV18 and J usage is TRBJ1-5; the D is unclear. CDR3 length equals 14 residues. Deletions cut 4 bases from V and 1 base from J, with 8 bases between. Germline V CDR1 and CDR2: KGHSH, LQKENI. The CDR3 nucleotides are TGTGCCAGCTCACAGGGTATAAGCAATCAGCCCCAGCATTTT. It yields the protein CASSQGISNQPQHF.

The chain couples TRBV30 to TRBJ1-5; tentative D call: TRBD1 (5 bases). This CDR3 has 17 residues. The V gene's germline CDR1 is GTSNPN and CDR2 SVGIG (reference sequence). Trimming took off 3 bases at V and 0 bases at J, with 18 bases between the two ends. The CDR3 loop is CAWSAPIGAVSNQPQHF. The CDR3 DNA reads TGTGCCTGGAGCGCCCCGATCGGGGCAGTTAGCAATCAGCCCCAGCATTTT.

The V gene is TRBV4-1, the J gene TRBJ2-3; 10 nucleotides agree with TRBD2. Germline V CDR1 and CDR2: MGHRA, YSYEKL. With V trimmed by 2 bases and J by 5 bases, 4 bases remained unmatched. The CDR3 extends over 15 amino acids. CDR3 protein: CASSQQLAGVDTQYF. In nucleotides, the CDR3 is TGCGCCAGCAGCCAACAGCTAGCGGGAGTAGATACGCAGTATTTT.

In its sample, this clone ranks as medium-sized (0.01 to 0.1%). V usage is TRBV6-2 or TRBV6-3 and J usage is TRBJ2-1; D gene unclear. The germline V gene has CDR1 MNHEY and CDR2 SVGEGT. The CDR3 runs to 15 residues. V lost 0 bases to trimming and J lost 2 bases, with 8 bases between them. The CDR3 spells CASSYSHLPYNEQFF. The CDR3 bases are TGTGCCAGCAGTTACTCCCACCTCCCCTACAATGAGCAGTTCTTC.

The gene calls are TRBV5-8 and TRBJ2-1, with D possibly TRBD2 on 5 matching bases. The V end was cut by 2 bases, the J end by 7 bases, with 22 bases between. The germline V gene encodes CDR1 SGHTS and CDR2 YDEGEE. The CDR3 is 17 amino acids. CDR3 sequence reads: CASSFGGRSAVRNEQFF. Here the CDR3 DNA reads TGTGCCAGCAGCTTTGGAGGCCGAAGCGCGGTCCGAAATGAGCAGTTCTTC.

In DNA form, the CDR3 reads TGTGCCAGCAGCTCGTCGGTAGGGGCCTACGAGCAGTACTTC. Its translation: CASSSSVGAYEQYF. The chain couples TRBV11-2 to TRBJ2-7, with a weak D call TRBD1 (5 bases). The V end was cut by 4 bases, the J end by 2 bases, with 12 bases between. CDR1 is SGHAT, CDR2 FQNNGV, per germline. The length of the CDR3 is 14 residues.

V gene TRBV19 combines with J gene TRBJ1-4; no clear D gene. The CDR3 length is 15 residues. Trimming stripped 6 bases from V and 5 bases from J, with 16 bases between. Germline V gene sequence: CDR1 LNHDA, CDR2 SQIVND (reference sequence). The CDR3 coding sequence is TGTGCCAGTAGGCTGGGGTCCTCGGGAAATGAAAAACTGTTTTTT. Translation: CASRLGSSGNEKLFF.

The CDR3 loop is CASSSGDRGVQETQYF. In DNA, the CDR3 is TGTGCCAGCAGCTCAGGGGACAGGGGGGTACAAGAGACCCAGTACTTC. This sequence joins TRBV5-5 and TRBJ2-5; TRBD1 matches at 11 bases. Germline V lookup: CDR1 SGHKS, CDR2 YYEKEE (reference sequence). Trimming took 3 bases from V and 2 from J; bases not matched to a gene: 6. This CDR3 has 16 residues.

The chain employs TRBV12-5 and TRBJ2-2, with D perhaps TRBD1 (6 bases). Trimming removed 7 bases at V and 7 bases at J, with 19 bases between. The CDR3 extends over 15 amino acids. Germline values: CDR1 LGHNT, CDR2 FRNRAP. In DNA form, the CDR3 reads TGTGCTAGTGCTCCCGGGGTGGGGGCGAGCGGGGAGCTGTTTTTT. The encoded protein is CASAPGVGASGELFF.

This chain uses TRBV2 with TRBJ2-2, with a possible D match to TRBD1 (5 bases). Per the germline V gene, CDR1 is SNHLY and CDR2 is FYNNEI. The ends were cut back, 6 bases at V and 6 bases at J, with 17 bases in the middle. The CDR3 spans 15 residues. The CDR3 coding sequence is TGTGCCAGCAGCCCAGGCAGGGTTGCCCCCGGGGAGCTGTTTTTT. Protein product: CASSPGRVAPGELFF.

This clone was recorded a few times. The chain uses TRBV9 and TRBJ2-7; the D gene is possibly TRBD1 (6 bases). Trimming took off 0 bases at V and 6 bases at J, with 10 bases between the two ends. The V gene's germline CDR1 is SGDLS and CDR2 YYNGEE. There are 13 residues in the CDR3. The CDR3 loop is CASSVGTGSEQYF. In DNA, the CDR3 is TGTGCCAGCAGCGTAGGAACAGGGTCCGAGCAGTACTTC.

This clone has a single count. CDR3 DNA: TGTGCCAGCAGGCTAGACAGGGAGGCTGAAGCTTTCTTT. Translated: CASRLDREAEAFF. The chain uses TRBV2 and TRBJ1-1, with 7 bases that match TRBD1. This CDR3 is built from 13 residues. V shed 6 bases and J 6 bases; nucleotides not matched to a gene: 7. CDR1 SNHLY and CDR2 FYNNEI come from the germline V gene.

In DNA form, the CDR3 reads TGTGCCAGCAGCGTAGCTCCGCTAGCGGGAGACCAAGAGACCCAGTACTTC. This gives the protein CASSVAPLAGDQETQYF. The chain couples TRBV9 to TRBJ2-5; 10 nucleotides agree with TRBD2. The V and J ends lost 0 bases and 0 bases, in that order; junction bases with no gene match: 5. Looked up from germline, CDR1 is SGDLS and CDR2 is YYNGEE. The CDR3 is 17 residues long.

This clone was seen only once. V gene TRBV5-1 combines with J gene TRBJ1-1, with TRBD1 identical over 11 bases. The CDR3 totals 14 residues. V lost 7 bases and J lost 5; bases outside the gene matches: 7. Germline V gives CDR1 SGHRS, CDR2 YFSETQ. The DNA of the CDR3 is TGCGCCAGCTCTACCGGGACAGGGGGGACTGAAGCTTTCTTT. Translation: CASSTGTGGTEAFF.

The chain is built from TRBV5-1 and TRBJ2-3, with D perhaps assigned TRBD1 or TRBD2 (6 bases each). The CDR3 runs to 16 residues. The germline V gene has CDR1 SGHRS and CDR2 YFSETQ. V was pared by 3 bases and J by 5 bases, with 19 bases between. CDR3 nucleotide sequence: TGCGCCAGCAGCTCGAGTGGAGGGGGTATGGGAGATACGCAGTATTTT. Protein product: CASSSSGGGMGDTQYF.

V and J are TRBV5-1 and TRBJ2-3; D possibly corresponds to TRBD2 (6 bases). Germline CDR1 and CDR2: SGHRS and YFSETQ. Trimming left V 3 bases short and J 2 bases short, with 13 bases between. This CDR3 region has 15 residues. CDR3 in DNA: TGCGCCAGCAGCTACTCCCGGGACTCCACAGATACGCAGTATTTT. Encoded protein: CASSYSRDSTDTQYF.

The chain recombines TRBV7-9 with TRBJ2-7; 7 nucleotides line up with TRBD2. Germline lookup yields CDR1 SEHNR and CDR2 FQNEAQ (reference sequence). The CDR3 consists of 17 residues. V gave up 4 bases and J gave up 2 bases; unmatched junction bases: 14. DNA of the CDR3: TGTGCCAGCAGCTCCCCCGGGATGCAGCGGGATCCCTACGAGCAGTACTTC. Translated: CASSSPGMQRDPYEQYF.

This clone was seen ten or more times. This chain uses TRBV3-1 (or the pseudogene TRBV3-2) with TRBJ2-7; a weak D match, TRBD2 (6 bases). From germline, CDR1 is LGHDT and CDR2 YNNKEL (reference sequence). The CDR3 extends over 14 amino acids. V was trimmed by 0 bases and J by 10 bases, leaving 16 bases between them. The CDR3 sequence is CASSQEGVAAVQYF. The DNA of the CDR3 is TGTGCCAGCAGCCAAGAGGGAGTAGCGGCAGTTCAGTACTTC.

This clone is labeled medium-sized. The CDR3: CASSPSVSYEQFF. CDR3 bases: TGTGCCAGCTCACCCTCTGTGAGTTATGAGCAGTTCTTC. V usage is TRBV9 and J usage is TRBJ2-1; D unresolved. Deletions cut 7 bases from V and 8 bases from J, with 16 bases between. This CDR3 contains 13 residues. Germline V gives CDR1 SGDLS, CDR2 YYNGEE.

The chain combines TRBV4-3 with TRBJ2-1; D ambiguous. This CDR3 spans 15 amino acids. V lost 0 bases and J lost 7, with 13 bases in between. Germline V CDR1 and CDR2: LGHNA, YSLEER. This CDR3 reads CASSQDRVFWNEQFF. Here the CDR3 DNA reads TGCGCCAGCAGCCAAGATCGGGTTTTTTGGAATGAGCAGTTCTTC.